Listed here are 17 T cell receptor beta chains from one sample, sequenced in a study of regulatory T cells in long-lasting Graves disease. Time point specified: newly diagnosed GD, antithyroid drugs for less than 3 months. PBMCs were the source of the RNA used for TCR sequencing. Libraries of TCR beta came from iRepertoire HTBI primers plus Arm-PCR of CDR3 regions. TCRdb ran MiXCR on the multiplex PCR reads and lists one entry per CDR3 protein. The sample records more than 400,000 distinct CDR3 sequences, around 16% being singletons. The same data also contributed to another study, on T cells in Graves' hyperthyroidism and ophthalmopathy.

The source was peripheral blood mononuclear cells (PBMCs), collected at new diagnosis, from a patient treated with antithyroid drugs. These TCRs come from a man aged 40-50 years with Graves disease.

This sequence joins TRBV5-1 and TRBJ2-5, with D possibly matching TRBD1 (6 bases). V was shortened by 1 base and J by 5 bases, with 18 bases between the two germline ends. Germline CDR1 and CDR2: SGHRS and YFSETQ. This CDR3 is built from 16 residues. The CDR3 DNA sequence: TGCGCCAGCAGCTTGAGGGTCCAGGGGAGTCAGGAGACCCAGTACTTC. It translates to CASSLRVQGSQETQYF.

The table lists this clonotype with a few counts. CDR3 amino acids: CSVEVSGVTQYF. The CDR3 DNA is TGCAGCGTTGAGGTTAGCGGGGTGACCCAGTACTTC. The gene calls are TRBV29-1 and TRBJ2-5; 8 nucleotides align to TRBD2. Germline CDR1 SQVTM, CDR2 ANQGSEA. This CDR3 is built from 12 residues. J was trimmed by 7 bases and V by 3 bases; bases with no gene match: 4.

The CDR3 loop is CSAWSGELFF. The CDR3, as DNA: TGCAGCGCTTGGTCCGGGGAGCTGTTTTTT. V usage is TRBV29-1 and J usage is TRBJ2-2; D is unclear. Trimming left V 7 bases short and J 6 bases short, with 6 bases between. The CDR3 extends over 10 amino acids. Looked up from germline, CDR1 is SQVTM and CDR2 is ANQGSEA.

The chain has TRBV4-1 and TRBJ2-1, with a possible D match to TRBD1 (6 bases). CDR1 is MGHRA and CDR2 is YSYEKL in the germline V gene. The CDR3 spans 16 residues. V lost 0 bases to trimming and J lost 3 bases, with 12 bases between them. The DNA of the CDR3 is TGCGCCAGCAGCCAAGACATCGGGACATACTACAATGAGCAGTTCTTC. Protein product: CASSQDIGTYYNEQFF.

This clonotype was detected only a few times. The CDR3 is CASHPLGQGYSYTF. The CDR3 bases are TGTGCCAGCCACCCGCTGGGACAGGGTTATAGCTACACCTTC. V and J are TRBV6-1 and TRBJ1-2, with 9 bases identical to TRBD1. CDR1 and CDR2 (germline): MNHNS, SASEGT. This CDR3 spans 14 amino acids. With V trimmed by 8 bases and J by 9 bases, 13 bases remained unmatched.

This clonotype came up a few times. The DNA for the CDR3 is TGCGCCAGCTCAGGGGTGCGGCAAGAGACCCAGTACTTC. Translating it yields CASSGVRQETQYF. The rearrangement joins TRBV5-1 to TRBJ2-5; the D gene is possibly TRBD1 (6 bases). The CDR3 has 13 amino acids. Germline CDR1 SGHRS, CDR2 YFSETQ. Trimming removed 7 bases at V and 2 bases at J, with 12 bases between.

This clonotype came up once. Just one base apart from a much larger clone, this may be a read error. Here the CDR3 reads CASPLAGGGYNEQFF. The CDR3 DNA reads as TGTGCTAGTCCCCTAGCGGGAGGAGGTTACAATGAGCAGTTCTTC. This chain links TRBV12-5 with TRBJ2-5, with TRBD2 matching over 11 bases. The DNA end favors TRBJ2-1, so the J call may be wrong. CDR1 is LGHNT and CDR2 is FRNRAP in the germline V gene. The CDR3 has 15 amino acids.

The chain combines TRBV7-9 with TRBJ1-2; possible D gene TRBD1, 6 bases. Germline V gene sequence: CDR1 SEHNR, CDR2 FQNEAQ (reference sequence). This CDR3 is built from 15 residues. V was trimmed by 7 bases and J by 2 bases, leaving 17 bases between them. Written as DNA, the CDR3 is TGTGCCAGCACTCATACACAGGGCCTGAACTATGGCTACACCTTC. Its protein product is CASTHTQGLNYGYTF.

This clonotype was found many times. The rearrangement links TRBV20-1 to TRBJ2-2; tentatively, D is TRBD2 (6 bases). Germline loops: CDR1 DFQATT, CDR2 SNEGSKA (reference sequence). Trimming took 7 bases from V and 5 from J, leaving 14 bases between them. CDR3 size: 13 residues. The CDR3 protein is CSGRAGTTGELFF. The CDR3 nucleotides read TGCAGTGGGAGGGCTGGGACGACCGGGGAGCTGTTTTTT.

The chain carries TRBV7-9 and TRBJ2-5; 12 bases map to TRBD2. The CDR3 covers 16 residues. CDR1 SEHNR and CDR2 FQNEAQ come from the germline V gene (reference sequence). J gave up 3 bases and V 3 bases, and 5 bases lay outside the gene matches. The CDR3 here is CASSFGTSGLEETQYF. The CDR3 nucleotides are TGTGCCAGCAGCTTCGGGACTAGCGGGCTAGAAGAGACCCAGTACTTC.

This clonotype was observed many times. The chain links TRBV28 to TRBJ1-2, with D unresolved. Per germline, CDR1 MDHEN and CDR2 SYDVKM. V lost 3 bases to trimming and J lost 4 bases, with 9 bases between them. The CDR3 contains 13 residues. CDR3 region: CASSLYRGYGYTF. In DNA form, the CDR3 reads TGTGCCAGCAGTTTGTATCGGGGCTATGGCTACACCTTC.

This clonotype was counted ten times or more. This chain connects TRBV15 to TRBJ1-1; weak D call: TRBD1 (6 bases). The CDR3 spans 12 residues. Germline V CDR1 and CDR2: LNHNV, YYDKDF (reference sequence). Between the trimmed V and J ends, which lost 8 bases and 3 bases, there was a span of 10 bases. CDR3 nucleotide sequence: TGTGCCACCGGAACAGGGTACACTGAAGCTTTCTTT. Translation: CATGTGYTEAFF. The full variable domain, its missing parts supplied by reference TRBV15 and TRBJ1-1, is DAMVIQNPRYQVTQFGKPVTLSCSQTLNHNVMYWYQQKSSQAPKLLFHYYDKDFNNEADTPDNFQSRRPNTSFCFLDIRSPGLGDTAMYLCATGTGYTEAFFGQGTRLTVV.

This clonotype was counted ten times or more. The chain joins TRBV2 to TRBJ2-7, with D possibly TRBD1 on 5 matching bases. CDR3 size: 13 residues. CDR1 is SNHLY and CDR2 is FYNNEI in the germline V gene. V gave up 8 bases and J gave up 6 bases, with 17 bases separating them. CDR3 DNA: TGTGCCAGCTTCCCCAAGGGGCTAGTCGAGCAGTACTTC. Protein sequence: CASFPKGLVEQYF.

This clonotype was detected only once. The rearrangement links TRBV6-2 or TRBV6-3 to TRBJ2-5; 7 nucleotides agree with TRBD1. CDR3 length: 15 residues. The ends lost 0 bases at V and 5 bases at J; junction bases unmatched: 6. The germline CDR1 and CDR2 sequences are MNHEY and SVGEGT. CDR3 sequence (DNA): TGTGCCAGCAGTTACTCGAGGGGGCTGCGGGAGACCCAGTACTTC. Translation: CASSYSRGLRETQYF.

V gene TRBV7-9 combines with J gene TRBJ2-7; weak D call: TRBD2 (5 bases). V gave up 1 base and J gave up 3 bases, with 13 bases separating them. Germline V lookup: CDR1 SEHNR, CDR2 FQNEAQ (reference sequence). The CDR3 loop spans 15 amino acids. CDR3 in DNA: TGTGCCAGCAGCTTAGGCCCAACTGAGGGCTACGAGCAGTACTTC. This encodes CASSLGPTEGYEQYF.

This clonotype showed up many times. V usage is TRBV7-9 and J usage is TRBJ1-2, with D possibly TRBD1 on 5 matching bases. Germline V gene sequence: CDR1 SEHNR, CDR2 FQNEAQ (reference sequence). The CDR3 sequence is 14 residues long. The ends were cut back, 4 bases at V and 4 bases at J, with 13 bases in the middle. CDR3 sequence (DNA): TGTGCCAGCAGCTCAACAGGTATCGTCTATGGCTACACCTTC. Amino acids: CASSSTGIVYGYTF.

The chain links TRBV19 to TRBJ2-3; 9 positions match TRBD2. This CDR3 is 15 amino acids long. Germline V gene lookup returns CDR1 LNHDA and CDR2 SQIVND (reference sequence). The ends lost 5 bases at V and 2 bases at J; junction bases unmatched: 5. The CDR3 DNA reads TGTGCCAGTAGTGGCCTAGCGGGGATCACAGATACGCAGTATTTT. Amino acids: CASSGLAGITDTQYF.